Below, 5 T cell receptor beta chains from the same sample are listed, as sequenced in a study of long-term antiretroviral therapy in people with HIV (dated by TCRdb to about 2022). The immunoSEQ hsTCRB v3.0 assay was used at survey level resolution to sequence the TRB variable region. The clones in this table, taken by TCRdb from immuneACCESS, are in-frame only. Not every clone is retained; where verified, under half of the shortfall comes from an unresolved V gene, and the cause of the rest is unknown. The sample contains 20,000 to 25,000 clones, roughly 84% of them found a single time. The ten largest clones capture around 10% of the sample. The sample in question was unsorted PBMCs, obtained around 2.5 years after starting antiretroviral therapy. These TCRs come from a man aged 40-55 years with HIV.

This chain links TRBV9 with TRBJ1-2; D remains unclear. CDR1 SGDLS and CDR2 YYNGEE come from the germline V gene. There are 13 residues in the CDR3. The germline V and J ends were trimmed by 4 bases and 4 bases, with 11 bases remaining between them. This chain's CDR3 is CASSIGLTYGYTF. The DNA of the CDR3 is TGTGCCAGCAGCATCGGACTCACCTATGGCTACACCTTC.

This clone was observed a handful of times. The chain has TRBV28 and TRBJ1-1, with unresolved D. The CDR3 contains 15 residues. Germline CDR1 MDHEN, CDR2 SYDVKM. The V and J ends lost 6 bases and 0 bases respectively, with 14 bases between them. In DNA form, the CDR3 reads TGTGCCAGCAGCCAAACCAGCAGGTTGAACACTGAAGCTTTCTTT. Translating gives CASSQTSRLNTEAFF.

The chain carries TRBV29-1 and TRBJ2-6; D is unresolved. Germline CDR1 is SQVTM and CDR2 is ANQGSEA. The CDR3 consists of 12 residues. Trimming stripped 7 bases from V and 0 bases from J, with 4 bases between. CDR3: CSADSGANVLTF. The CDR3 region has the DNA TGCAGCGCAGACTCTGGGGCCAACGTCCTGACTTTC.

J is TRBJ2-7 and V is TRBV10-2, with TRBD2 as a possible D gene (6 bases). Germline CDR1 reads WSHSY; CDR2 reads SAAADI. The CDR3 extends over 15 amino acids. The V and J ends lost 3 bases and 6 bases respectively, with 18 bases between them. This CDR3 is CASSEIFKEGFEQYF. For the CDR3, the DNA is TGCGCCAGCAGTGAAATATTTAAGGAGGGGTTCGAGCAGTACTTC.

Only one count was recorded for this clone. The rearrangement links TRBV6-6 to TRBJ2-1; 10 nucleotides match TRBD2. V dropped 7 bases and J dropped 7; count of bases not matched to a gene: 13. Germline-derived CDR1 and CDR2 are MNHNY and SVGAGI (reference sequence). This CDR3 has 16 residues. CDR3 in amino acids: CASNHPSGGRGNEQFF. In nucleotides, the CDR3 is TGTGCCAGCAACCATCCTAGCGGGGGACGCGGTAATGAGCAGTTCTTC.